A single sample is the source of the 28 T cell receptor beta chains below, sequenced in a study of early stage breast cancer tumors. Assay used: immunoSEQ multiplex PCR; TCRdb lists only in-frame clones, some missing. The table lists more than 65,000 clones, approximately 80% of them singletons. Sequenced: blood. The receptors derive from a person aged 40 to 50 with breast cancer.

This clone was observed a single time. This chain connects TRBV4-1 to TRBJ1-1; 8 nucleotides line up with TRBD1. Germline V gene data show CDR1 as MGHRA and CDR2 as YSYEKL. V lost 3 bases, J lost 4 bases, and 7 bases stayed unmatched. This CDR3 comprises 15 residues. CDR3 residues: CASSHVGQGGTEAFF. Here the CDR3 DNA reads TGCGCCAGCAGCCACGTCGGACAGGGCGGCACTGAAGCTTTCTTT.

The chain is built from TRBV5-8 and TRBJ1-5; unclear D gene. V was trimmed by 0 bases and J by 0 bases, leaving 10 bases between them. The CDR3 extends over 16 amino acids. Germline CDR1 is SGHTS and CDR2 is YDEGEE. This chain's CDR3 is CASSLASLYSNQPQHF. The CDR3 region has the DNA TGTGCCAGCAGCTTGGCCTCCCTTTATAGCAATCAGCCCCAGCATTTT.

The chain employs TRBV19 and TRBJ1-1; D possibly corresponds to TRBD1 (5 bases). The CDR3 is 14 amino acids. The germline gives CDR1 LNHDA, CDR2 SQIVND (reference sequence). V shed 5 bases and J shed 4 bases, with 14 bases lying between them. The CDR3 loop reads CASSPGRLGTEAFF. The CDR3 DNA is TGTGCCAGTAGTCCAGGGAGGCTCGGCACTGAAGCTTTCTTT.

The chain joins TRBV18 to TRBJ2-4, with a tentative D call TRBD2 (5 bases). The germline CDR1 and CDR2 sequences are KGHSH and LQKENI. This CDR3 contains 13 residues. V was trimmed by 3 bases and J by 5 bases, leaving 8 bases between them. CDR3 DNA: TGTGCCAGCTCACCGACGCGGGAAAACATTCAGTACTTC. This gives the protein CASSPTRENIQYF.

The V and J genes are TRBV18 and TRBJ2-5; tentatively, D is TRBD1 (5 bases). V was cut by 2 bases and J by 5 bases, with 12 bases left in between. This CDR3 is 14 amino acids long. Germline CDR1 is KGHSH and CDR2 is LQKENI. The CDR3 sequence is CASSPNPPGETQYF. The CDR3 DNA sequence: TGTGCCAGCTCACCAAACCCACCAGGGGAGACCCAGTACTTC.

The gene calls are TRBV7-2 and TRBJ1-2, with D uncertain. V was trimmed by 0 bases and J by 3 bases, leaving 8 bases between them. The CDR3 totals 14 residues. Germline CDR1 SGHTA, CDR2 FQGNSA. The CDR3 is CASSLALGYYGYTF. DNA for the CDR3: TGTGCCAGCAGCTTAGCCTTAGGGTACTATGGCTACACCTTC.

The rearrangement links TRBV19 to TRBJ2-1, with 14 bases matching TRBD2. The CDR3 totals 17 residues. With 5 bases clipped from V and 4 bases from J, the junction kept 7 bases outside the gene matches. Per the germline V gene, CDR1 is LNHDA and CDR2 is SQIVND (reference sequence). CDR3 nucleotides: TGTGCCAGTAGTTCTTCCGGGACTAGCGGGGGATACAATGAGCAGTTCTTC. This gives the protein CASSSSGTSGGYNEQFF.

The V gene is TRBV2, the J gene TRBJ2-2; D perhaps matches TRBD2 (5 bases). The CDR3 runs 13 residues. V gave up 4 bases and J gave up 6 bases, with 9 bases separating them. The germline CDR1 and CDR2 sequences are SNHLY and FYNNEI. CDR3: CASSGSGSGELFF. DNA of the CDR3: TGTGCCAGCAGTGGGTCGGGATCCGGGGAGCTGTTTTTT.

The gene calls are TRBV5-1 and TRBJ2-3, with D tentatively TRBD1 or TRBD2 (5 bases each). The CDR3 covers 14 residues. In germline, CDR1 is SGHRS, CDR2 YFSETQ. Trimming took 0 bases from V and 1 from J, leaving 6 bases between them. CDR3 DNA sequence: TGCGCCAGCAGCTTGGCGGGGCGCACAGATACGCAGTATTTT. Residues: CASSLAGRTDTQYF. Complete variable domain (other parts from reference TRBV5-1 and TRBJ2-3): KAGVTQTPRYLIKTRGQQVTLSCSPISGHRSVSWYQQTPGQGLQFLFEYFSETQRNKGNFPGRFSGRQFSNSRSEMNVSTLELGDSALYLCASSLAGRTDTQYFGPGTRLTVL.

The chain uses TRBV6-6 and TRBJ2-7, with 13 bases aligning to TRBD2. V lost 6 bases, J lost 2 bases, and 4 bases stayed unmatched. Germline CDR1 reads MNHNY; CDR2 reads SVGAGI (reference sequence). This CDR3 region has 15 residues. The CDR3 sequence: CASSRGTSGTYEQYF. DNA of the CDR3: TGTGCCAGCAGCCGAGGGACTAGCGGGACCTACGAGCAGTACTTC.

The rearrangement uses TRBV18 and TRBJ1-2, with 8 bases aligning to TRBD1. V gave up 3 bases and J gave up 1 base; unmatched junction bases: 10. In germline, CDR1 is KGHSH, CDR2 LQKENI. This CDR3 comprises 17 residues. The CDR3 loop reads CASSPSPGGQGNYGYTF. The DNA for the CDR3 is TGTGCCAGCTCACCTTCCCCGGGAGGACAGGGTAACTATGGCTACACCTTC.

The rearrangement uses TRBV9 and TRBJ2-3, with 12 bases identical to TRBD2. Germline V gene data show CDR1 as SGDLS and CDR2 as YYNGEE. The CDR3 has 18 amino acids. Trimming at V came to 0 bases and at J to 5 bases, leaving 10 bases not matched to a gene. The chain's CDR3 is CASSVDPPTSGGGDTQYF. In DNA, the CDR3 is TGTGCCAGCAGCGTAGACCCACCGACTAGCGGGGGAGGAGATACGCAGTATTTT.

This chain links TRBV27 with TRBJ1-4; D is unclear. The germline V and J ends were trimmed by 5 bases and 8 bases, with 15 bases remaining between them. Germline V gene data show CDR1 as MNHEY and CDR2 as SMNVEV (reference sequence). The CDR3 spans 14 residues. CDR3 nucleotides: TGTGCCAGCAGTCTTTGGATTGGGGAAGAAAAACTGTTTTTT. Its translation: CASSLWIGEEKLFF.

This clone was counted once. This rearrangement joins TRBV4-1 to TRBJ2-1; 7 bases align to TRBD1. CDR3 length equals 16 residues. Per germline, CDR1 MGHRA and CDR2 YSYEKL. The junction had 6 bases not matched to a gene; V was cut back by 2 bases and J by 2 bases. In nucleotides, the CDR3 is TGCGCCAGCAGCCAAACCCTCGGACAGGCCTACAATGAGCAGTTCTTC. It translates to CASSQTLGQAYNEQFF.

The rearrangement uses TRBV6-6 and TRBJ2-1; the D call may be TRBD1 or TRBD2 (6 bases each). Germline V gives CDR1 MNHNY, CDR2 SVGAGI (reference sequence). CDR3 length: 14 residues. Trimming removed 4 bases at V and 7 bases at J, with 14 bases between. The DNA for the CDR3 is TGTGCCAGCAGTTCACGGGGGCTGAAGAATGAGCAGTTCTTC. It translates to CASSSRGLKNEQFF.

The chain has TRBV5-1 and TRBJ2-5, with D tentatively TRBD1 or TRBD2 (5 bases each). V lost 4 bases and J lost 0, with 10 bases in between. CDR3 length: 14 amino acids. CDR1 is SGHRS and CDR2 is YFSETQ in the germline V gene. The CDR3 DNA reads TGCGCCAGCAGCCCGGGGACGAACCAAGAGACCCAGTACTTC. Encoded protein: CASSPGTNQETQYF.

J is TRBJ1-4 and V is TRBV18; 9 nucleotides align to TRBD1. Germline V gene data show CDR1 as KGHSH and CDR2 as LQKENI. The CDR3 runs to 15 residues. The V segment lost 4 bases and the J segment 10 bases; nucleotides outside the gene matches: 10. Here the CDR3 DNA reads TGTGCCAGCTCACAACCCGGGACAGGGATTCGAAAACTGTTTTTT. This gives the protein CASSQPGTGIRKLFF.

The gene calls are TRBV13 and TRBJ1-2; 11 bases are shared with TRBD1. The CDR3 totals 17 residues. Germline assignment: CDR1 PRHDT and CDR2 FYEKMQ (reference sequence). After removal of 0 bases from V and 5 bases from J, the junction contained 8 bases not matched to a gene. The CDR3 here is CASSLGLRTGGKYGYTF. CDR3 DNA sequence: TGTGCCAGCAGCTTAGGCCTTCGGACAGGGGGCAAGTATGGCTACACCTTC.

The chain employs TRBV2 and TRBJ2-4, with D hard to call. CDR3 length: 15 amino acids. V was trimmed by 6 bases and J by 0 bases, leaving 12 bases between them. Per germline, CDR1 SNHLY and CDR2 FYNNEI. The CDR3 reads CASSPVILAKNIQYF. The CDR3 region has the DNA TGTGCCAGCAGCCCGGTTATCTTAGCCAAAAACATTCAGTACTTC.

The CDR3 bases are TGTGCCAGTAGTATCCCAAGCGGGAGGCTCAATGAGCAGTTCTTC. Protein sequence: CASSIPSGRLNEQFF. The rearrangement uses TRBV19 and TRBJ2-1, with 9 positions matching TRBD2. The trim removed 3 bases at V and 6 bases at J, leaving 6 bases unmatched. CDR3 length: 15 amino acids. The germline gives CDR1 LNHDA, CDR2 SQIVND (reference sequence).

This chain links TRBV6-1 with TRBJ2-1; TRBD1 aligns across 7 bases. J gave up 0 bases and V 6 bases, and 2 bases lay outside the gene matches. Germline CDR1 and CDR2: MNHNS and SASEGT. This CDR3 is built from 14 residues. The CDR3 reads CASSTGASYNEQFF. CDR3 nucleotides: TGTGCCAGCAGCACAGGGGCCTCCTACAATGAGCAGTTCTTC.

A note on this clone: Other DNA variants within this sample encode the same CDR3. This chain links TRBV6-5 with TRBJ1-1; D gene uncertain. Per germline, CDR1 MNHEY and CDR2 SVGAGI. The V end was cut by 2 bases, the J end by 0 bases, with 7 bases between. The CDR3 spans 14 residues. CDR3 sequence: CASSYVGMNTEAFF. The CDR3 DNA is TGTGCCAGCAGTTACGTCGGAATGAACACTGAAGCTTTCTTT.

This sequence joins TRBV5-1 and TRBJ2-3; possible D gene TRBD2, 5 bases. Deletions cut 0 bases from V and 0 bases from J, with 8 bases between. Germline CDR1 is SGHRS and CDR2 is YFSETQ. This CDR3 has 15 amino acids. CDR3 in amino acids: CASSLAGKSTDTQYF. Here the CDR3 DNA reads TGCGCCAGCAGCTTGGCCGGGAAGAGCACAGATACGCAGTATTTT.

The chain joins TRBV9 to TRBJ2-5, with TRBD2 matching over 10 bases. Germline-derived CDR1 and CDR2 are SGDLS and YYNGEE. V was clipped by 0 bases and J by 4 bases; unmatched bases: 6. The CDR3 is 16 amino acids. The CDR3 DNA follows: TGTGCCAGCAGCGTAGCTCCTAGCGGGAGCAGAGAGACCCAGTACTTC. Protein product: CASSVAPSGSRETQYF.

The chain carries TRBV5-5 and TRBJ1-2; 7 bases match TRBD1. CDR3 length equals 16 residues. Losses at the gene ends were 0 bases for V and 6 bases for J; bases not matched to a gene: 11. Germline V gene lookup returns CDR1 SGHKS and CDR2 YYEKEE (reference sequence). The CDR3 region is CASSLAPGQPDDGYTF. For the CDR3, the DNA is TGTGCCAGCAGCTTGGCCCCGGGACAGCCGGACGATGGCTACACCTTC.

The chain employs TRBV6-1 and TRBJ2-7; 8 bases are shared with TRBD1. The trim removed 6 bases at V and 3 bases at J, leaving 4 bases unmatched. CDR1 is MNHNS and CDR2 is SASEGT in the germline V gene. This CDR3 is 13 amino acids long. The CDR3 nucleotides read TGTGCCAGCAGGAGAGGACAGGGCTACGAGCAGTACTTC. Encoded protein: CASRRGQGYEQYF.

The chain recombines TRBV5-1 with TRBJ2-3; D is perhaps TRBD2 (6 bases). The CDR3 spans 16 residues. The ends were cut back, 3 bases at V and 0 bases at J, with 14 bases in the middle. Germline assignment: CDR1 SGHRS and CDR2 YFSETQ. The CDR3 region has the DNA TGCGCCAGCAGCTCCCGGGGTAGCGGTAGCACAGATACGCAGTATTTT. Translated, it gives CASSSRGSGSTDTQYF.

The J gene is TRBJ2-1, the V gene TRBV2, with TRBD1 matching 12 bases. The CDR3 runs 16 residues. With 7 bases clipped from V and 7 bases from J, the junction kept 11 bases outside the gene matches. Germline CDR1 and CDR2: SNHLY and FYNNEI. CDR3: CASNKEGTGGRNEQFF. For the CDR3, the DNA is TGTGCCAGCAATAAAGAAGGGACAGGGGGCCGAAATGAGCAGTTCTTC.